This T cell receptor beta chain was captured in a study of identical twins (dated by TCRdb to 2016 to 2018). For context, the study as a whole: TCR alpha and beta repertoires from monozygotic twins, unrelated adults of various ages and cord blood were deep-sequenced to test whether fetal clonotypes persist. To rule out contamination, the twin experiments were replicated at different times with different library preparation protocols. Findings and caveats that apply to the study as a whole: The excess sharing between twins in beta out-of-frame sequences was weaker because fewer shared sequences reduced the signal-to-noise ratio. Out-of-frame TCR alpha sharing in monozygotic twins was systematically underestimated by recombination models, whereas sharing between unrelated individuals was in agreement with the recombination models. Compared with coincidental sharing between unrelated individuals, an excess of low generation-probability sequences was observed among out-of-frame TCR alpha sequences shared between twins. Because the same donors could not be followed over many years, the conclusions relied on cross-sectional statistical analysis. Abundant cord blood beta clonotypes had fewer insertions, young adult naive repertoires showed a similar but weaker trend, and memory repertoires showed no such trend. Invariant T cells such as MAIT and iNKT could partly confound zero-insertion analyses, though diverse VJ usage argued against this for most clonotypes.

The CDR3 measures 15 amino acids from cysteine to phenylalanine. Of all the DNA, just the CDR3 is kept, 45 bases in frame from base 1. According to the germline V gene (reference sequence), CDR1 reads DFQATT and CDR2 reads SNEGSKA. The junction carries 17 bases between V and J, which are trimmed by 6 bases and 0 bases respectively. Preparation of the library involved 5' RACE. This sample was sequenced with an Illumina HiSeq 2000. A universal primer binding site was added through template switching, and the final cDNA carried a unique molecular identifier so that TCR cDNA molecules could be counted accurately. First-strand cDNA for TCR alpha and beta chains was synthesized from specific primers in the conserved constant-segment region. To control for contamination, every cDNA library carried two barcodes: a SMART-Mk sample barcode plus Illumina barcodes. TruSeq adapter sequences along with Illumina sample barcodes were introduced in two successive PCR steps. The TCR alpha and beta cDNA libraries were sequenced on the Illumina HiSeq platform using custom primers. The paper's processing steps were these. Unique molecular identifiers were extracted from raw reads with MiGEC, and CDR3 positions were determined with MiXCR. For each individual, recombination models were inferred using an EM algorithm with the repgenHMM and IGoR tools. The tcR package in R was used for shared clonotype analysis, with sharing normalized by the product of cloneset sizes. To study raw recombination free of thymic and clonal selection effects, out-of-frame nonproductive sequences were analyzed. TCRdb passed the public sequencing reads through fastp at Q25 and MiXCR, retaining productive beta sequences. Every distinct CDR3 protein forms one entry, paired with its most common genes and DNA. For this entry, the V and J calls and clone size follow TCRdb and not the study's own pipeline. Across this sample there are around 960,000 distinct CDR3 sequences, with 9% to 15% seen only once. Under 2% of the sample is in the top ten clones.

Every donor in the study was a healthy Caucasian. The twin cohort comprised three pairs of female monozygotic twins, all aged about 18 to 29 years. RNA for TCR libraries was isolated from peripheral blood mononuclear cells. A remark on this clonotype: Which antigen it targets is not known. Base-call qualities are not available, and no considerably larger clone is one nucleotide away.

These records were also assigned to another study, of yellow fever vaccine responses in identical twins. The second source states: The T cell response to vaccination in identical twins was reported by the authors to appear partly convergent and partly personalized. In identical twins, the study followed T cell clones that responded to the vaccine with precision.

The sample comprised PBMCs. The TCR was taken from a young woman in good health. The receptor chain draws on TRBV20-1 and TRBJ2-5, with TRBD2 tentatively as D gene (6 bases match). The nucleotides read TGCAGTGCCTCAAATGTGGGGGAGGACCAAGAGACCCAGTACTTC. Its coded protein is CSASNVGEDQETQYF.